The 30 T cell receptor beta chains reported below all come from one sample, sequenced in a study of blood T cell repertoires in COVID-19. The data were produced by immunoSEQ multiplex PCR, yet TCRdb's version contains in-frame clones alone and is incomplete. Here the sample spans about 120,000 clones, more than 70% being singletons. Material: peripheral blood. These TCRs come from a human donor in a cohort sampled during active COVID-19.

Remarks on this clone: Other DNA sequences from this sample encode an identical CDR3 as well. The chain is built from TRBV7-9 and TRBJ1-2, with D perhaps TRBD1 (6 bases). The germline gives CDR1 SEHNR, CDR2 FQNEAQ (reference sequence). The CDR3 has 12 amino acids. Trimming removed 1 base at V and 6 bases at J, with 6 bases between. Here the CDR3 reads CASSLGTDGYTF. The DNA for the CDR3 is TGTGCCAGCAGCTTAGGGACAGATGGCTACACCTTC.

This chain connects TRBV7-9 to TRBJ1-3, with 7 nucleotides matching TRBD1. CDR3 size: 17 residues. V dropped 5 bases and J dropped 4; count of bases not matched to a gene: 14. Germline assignment: CDR1 SEHNR and CDR2 FQNEAQ (reference sequence). The CDR3 DNA is TGTGCCAGCAGCCCCGTGAGGGTTGACAGGGTCGGAAACACCATATATTTT. Protein: CASSPVRVDRVGNTIYF.

This clone came up a few times. The chain couples TRBV27 to TRBJ1-2; 9 positions agree with TRBD1. The trim removed 8 bases at V and 6 bases at J, leaving 10 bases unmatched. The CDR3 has 14 residues. Germline assignment: CDR1 MNHEY and CDR2 SMNVEV (reference sequence). The CDR3 DNA reads as TGTGCCAGCCGCTCCCTGGGACAGGGCGATGGCTACACCTTC. Protein: CASRSLGQGDGYTF.

The chain carries TRBV19 and TRBJ1-5; TRBD1 is a possible D gene (5 bases). V was trimmed by 3 bases and J by 2 bases, leaving 14 bases between them. Germline CDR1 and CDR2: LNHDA and SQIVND (reference sequence). CDR3 length: 16 residues. The CDR3 protein is CASSILGGDGNQPQHF. The CDR3 DNA is TGTGCCAGTAGTATCTTGGGAGGGGACGGCAATCAGCCCCAGCATTTT.

The rearrangement joins TRBV15 to TRBJ2-7, with TRBD1 identical over 7 bases. Looked up from germline, CDR1 is LNHNV and CDR2 is YYDKDF (reference sequence). V gave up 1 base and J gave up 3 bases; unmatched junction bases: 9. The CDR3 sequence is 16 residues long. CDR3 nucleotides: TGTGCCACCAGCAGAGGCGCAGGGGGAAACTTCTACGAGCAGTACTTC. It encodes CATSRGAGGNFYEQYF.

The CDR3 bases are TGTGCCACCAGCTCGGAGGGACAGGGGGACTACGAGCAGTACTTC. It translates to CATSSEGQGDYEQYF. This chain links TRBV15 with TRBJ2-7, with 11 bases identical to TRBD1. The CDR3 sequence is 15 residues long. Germline values: CDR1 LNHNV, CDR2 YYDKDF (reference sequence). J lost 3 bases, V lost 5 bases, and 6 bases had no gene match.

This chain links TRBV4-1 with TRBJ2-5, with D unresolved. V was clipped by 1 base and J by 5 bases, with 14 bases between them. The CDR3 has 15 amino acids. From germline, CDR1 is MGHRA and CDR2 YSYEKL. The CDR3 loop is CASSQVAAIEETQYF. DNA for the CDR3: TGCGCCAGCAGCCAAGTGGCGGCGATCGAGGAGACCCAGTACTTC.

This sequence joins TRBV7-9 and TRBJ1-4; TRBD1 aligns across 8 bases. Germline V CDR1 and CDR2: SEHNR, FQNEAQ (reference sequence). The CDR3 is 15 residues long. The ends lost 1 base at V and 3 bases at J; junction bases unmatched: 1. For the CDR3, the DNA is TGTGCCAGCAGCTTAGGGGGACAGGCTAATGAAAAACTGTTTTTT. As protein: CASSLGGQANEKLFF.

V is TRBV4-1 and J is TRBJ1-2; D is perhaps TRBD1 (5 bases). The CDR3 length is 15 residues. Germline V gene sequence: CDR1 MGHRA, CDR2 YSYEKL. Trimming pared 0 bases from V and 4 bases from J, leaving 12 bases between. The CDR3 sequence: CASSQDEGDGYGYTF. CDR3 nucleotide sequence: TGCGCCAGCAGCCAAGATGAAGGGGATGGCTATGGCTACACCTTC.

This clone was counted a few times. V gene TRBV20-1 combines with J gene TRBJ1-1; tentative D call: TRBD1 (5 bases). This CDR3 spans 11 amino acids. Germline CDR1 is DFQATT and CDR2 is SNEGSKA (reference sequence). Trimming pared 5 bases from V and 6 bases from J, leaving 10 bases between. The CDR3 bases are TGCAGTGCTGCAGGGTTCGCTGAAGCTTTCTTT. Residues: CSAAGFAEAFF.

The gene calls are TRBV11-3 and TRBJ2-7; 11 nucleotides agree with TRBD1. Germline assignment: CDR1 SGHNT and CDR2 YENEEA. This CDR3 is 16 amino acids long. V shed 0 bases, J shed 6 bases, and the junction held 7 bases outside the gene matches. This CDR3 reads CASSLDTPGQGGEQYF. In nucleotides, the CDR3 is TGTGCCAGCAGCTTAGATACACCGGGACAGGGGGGCGAGCAGTACTTC.

This clone was detected only once. V and J are TRBV6-6 and TRBJ2-7; 7 positions agree with TRBD2. Germline V gives CDR1 MNHNY, CDR2 SVGAGI (reference sequence). This CDR3 is 14 amino acids long. The junction had 1 base not matched to a gene; V was cut back by 2 bases and J by 0 bases. CDR3 region: CASSYERGSYEQYF. CDR3 sequence (DNA): TGTGCCAGCAGTTACGAGCGGGGCTCCTACGAGCAGTACTTC.

This clone was observed a single time. In nucleotides, the CDR3 is TGCGCCAGCAGCTTGGAGTCAGTCTATAATTCACCCCTCCACTTT. It is translated as CASSLESVYNSPLHF. V and J are TRBV5-1 and TRBJ1-6; D not certain. CDR3 length: 15 amino acids. CDR1 and CDR2 from the germline V gene are SGHRS and YFSETQ. V was pared by 0 bases and J by 3 bases, with 7 bases between.

The chain couples TRBV27 to TRBJ2-7; maybe TRBD1 (5 bases). V was pared by 5 bases and J by 9 bases, with 17 bases between. CDR1 and CDR2 from the germline V gene are MNHEY and SMNVEV (reference sequence). CDR3 length: 13 residues. CDR3 sequence: CASSEGHAYGQYF. In DNA form, the CDR3 reads TGTGCCAGCAGTGAAGGACACGCATATGGGCAGTACTTC.

This chain connects TRBV27 to TRBJ1-5, with 7 bases lining up with TRBD1. Germline trimming cut 5 bases from V and 3 bases from J; bases unmatched to any gene: 4. CDR1 MNHEY and CDR2 SMNVEV come from the germline V gene (reference sequence). The CDR3 has 14 residues. The chain's CDR3 is CASSNRGNNQPQHF. The CDR3 coding sequence is TGTGCCAGCAGTAACAGGGGCAACAATCAGCCCCAGCATTTT.

The gene calls are TRBV4-1 and TRBJ1-2; D ambiguous. Trimming stripped 1 base from V and 4 bases from J, with 7 bases between. This CDR3 region has 13 residues. Germline V gene lookup returns CDR1 MGHRA and CDR2 YSYEKL. Here the CDR3 DNA reads TGCGCCAGCAGCCAAGGAACAGTCTATGGCTACACCTTC. It encodes CASSQGTVYGYTF.

The chain carries TRBV5-1 and TRBJ2-2, with 10 positions matching TRBD2. This CDR3 spans 15 amino acids. J lost 4 bases, V lost 2 bases, and 2 bases had no gene match. Germline V gene lookup returns CDR1 SGHRS and CDR2 YFSETQ. CDR3 coding DNA: TGCGCCAGCAGCTTAGGGACTAGCGTCACCGGGGAGCTGTTTTTT. It translates to CASSLGTSVTGELFF.

This chain links TRBV29-1 with TRBJ1-2; D is possibly TRBD1 (6 bases). V was pared by 3 bases and J by 2 bases, with 10 bases between. The CDR3 is made up of 13 amino acids. CDR1 and CDR2 from the germline V gene are SQVTM and ANQGSEA. Here the CDR3 reads CSVDGRGNYGYTF. As DNA, the CDR3 is TGCAGCGTTGACGGCAGGGGAAACTATGGCTACACCTTC.

In DNA form, the CDR3 reads TGCGCCAGCAGCCAGGGTCAGGGTTTGAACACTGAAGCTTTCTTT. Residues: CASSQGQGLNTEAFF. This sequence joins TRBV4-1 and TRBJ1-1; D is perhaps TRBD1 (5 bases). V dropped 3 bases and J dropped 0 bases, with 11 bases sitting between them. The CDR3 is 15 amino acids. Per the germline V gene, CDR1 is MGHRA and CDR2 is YSYEKL.

The V gene is TRBV2, the J gene TRBJ1-3, with unresolved D. This CDR3 is 14 amino acids long. The V gene lost 6 bases and the J gene lost 4 bases, with 13 bases spanning the gap. Looked up from germline, CDR1 is SNHLY and CDR2 is FYNNEI. In DNA, the CDR3 is TGTGCCAGCAGCAACTGGGCGCCGGGAAACACCATATATTTT. It translates to CASSNWAPGNTIYF.

V is TRBV30 and J is TRBJ2-7; 10 positions agree with TRBD1. V trimming: 4 bases; J trimming: 0 bases; junction bases outside the gene matches: 3. The germline V gene has CDR1 GTSNPN and CDR2 SVGIG (reference sequence). This CDR3 region has 14 residues. The CDR3 DNA is TGTGCCTGGAACCGGGACAGGGGCTCCTACGAGCAGTACTTC. It codes for CAWNRDRGSYEQYF. Using reference TRBV30 and TRBJ2-7 for the parts outside the CDR3, the full variable domain is SQTIHQWPATLVQPVGSPLSLECTVEGTSNPNLYWYRQAAGRGLQLLFYSVGIGQISSEVPQNLSASRPQDRQFILSSKKLLLSDSGFYLCAWNRDRGSYEQYFGPGTRLTVT.

This rearrangement joins TRBV10-1 to TRBJ2-7; weak D call: TRBD1 (6 bases). The V gene's germline CDR1 is WNHNN and CDR2 SYGVQD (reference sequence). This CDR3 contains 14 residues. The ends were cut back, 3 bases at V and 1 base at J, with 10 bases in the middle. The CDR3 sequence is CASSEQGDSYEQYF. The CDR3 bases are TGCGCCAGCAGTGAACAGGGTGATTCCTACGAGCAGTACTTC.

This clone was counted a single time. The chain combines TRBV6-5 with TRBJ1-2; D remains unclear. V was cut by 2 bases and J by 2 bases, with 15 bases left in between. This CDR3 is built from 16 residues. Germline-derived CDR1 and CDR2 are MNHEY and SVGAGI. This CDR3 reads CASSYLDTFKNYGYTF. CDR3 coding DNA: TGTGCCAGCAGTTACCTTGACACCTTCAAAAACTATGGCTACACCTTC.

The V and J genes are TRBV14 and TRBJ1-1; D is unclear. In germline, CDR1 is SGHDN, CDR2 FVKESK. Trimming stripped 4 bases from V and 1 base from J, with 10 bases between. This CDR3 region has 14 residues. CDR3 nucleotide sequence: TGTGCCAGCAGCCCCTGGCGGGAGAACACTGAAGCTTTCTTT. This encodes CASSPWRENTEAFF.

This rearrangement joins TRBV5-6 to TRBJ2-7; 8 positions match TRBD2. The V gene end was trimmed by 3 bases and the J gene end by 3 bases; junction bases not matched to a gene: 5. CDR1 SGHDT and CDR2 YYEEEE come from the germline V gene. This CDR3 has 14 residues. For the CDR3, the DNA is TGTGCCAGCAGCTCGGGACTAGGAATCTACGAGCAGTACTTC. Translated: CASSSGLGIYEQYF.

The rearrangement uses TRBV11-3 and TRBJ2-1, with D unclear. The CDR3 is 16 amino acids. Germline lookup yields CDR1 SGHNT and CDR2 YENEEA. The V gene lost 1 base and the J gene lost 2 bases, with 12 bases spanning the gap. Here the CDR3 DNA reads TGTGCCAGCAGCTTAGGTGGTCTGGGCACCTACAATGAGCAGTTCTTC. Protein sequence: CASSLGGLGTYNEQFF. Using reference TRBV11-3 and TRBJ2-1 for the parts outside the CDR3, the full variable domain is EAGVVQSPRYKIIEKKQPVAFWCNPISGHNTLYWYLQNLGQGPELLIRYENEEAVDDSQLPKDRFSAERLKGVDSTLKIQPAELGDSAVYLCASSLGGLGTYNEQFFGPGTRLTVL.

The J gene is TRBJ1-4, the V gene TRBV28; D remains unclear. The CDR3 covers 17 residues. The ends were cut back, 2 bases at V and 3 bases at J, with 16 bases in the middle. Germline CDR1 MDHEN, CDR2 SYDVKM. The CDR3 coding sequence is TGTGCCAGCAGTTTAACCCCGGGGTGGGCGGCTAATGAAAAACTGTTTTTT. Translating gives CASSLTPGWAANEKLFF.

In this sample, this clone turned up once. The V call is TRBV27, the J call TRBJ1-1, with D perhaps matching TRBD1 (5 bases). Germline V gene data show CDR1 as MNHEY and CDR2 as SMNVEV (reference sequence). V was trimmed by 5 bases and J by 5 bases, leaving 15 bases between them. This CDR3 has 14 residues. CDR3 nucleotide sequence: TGTGCCAGCAGTCCGGGGGGGTTGGGAACTGAAGCTTTCTTT. Protein sequence: CASSPGGLGTEAFF.

The chain joins TRBV5-5 to TRBJ1-5, with D maybe TRBD1 (6 bases). This CDR3 contains 16 residues. Germline V lookup: CDR1 SGHKS, CDR2 YYEKEE (reference sequence). Trimming took 4 bases from V and 8 from J, leaving 22 bases between them. In nucleotides, the CDR3 is TGTGCCAGCAGCGCAGGGGCAGGGACCAGCACGGAGCCCCAGCATTTT. Residues: CASSAGAGTSTEPQHF.

The chain carries TRBV14 and TRBJ2-4; D remains ambiguous. Looked up from germline, CDR1 is SGHDN and CDR2 is FVKESK. Deletions cut 1 base from V and 4 bases from J, with 2 bases between. The CDR3 is 12 residues long. The CDR3, as DNA: TGTGCCAGCAGCCAAGTAAAAAACATTCAGTACTTC. Its protein is CASSQVKNIQYF.